These 3 T cell receptor beta chains were sequenced from one sample in a study of human T cells and chemical hapten exposure. This sample's time point: patch test 3, about 24 weeks after DPC sensitization. Sample treatment: therapeutic diphenylcyclopropenone sensitization with weekly scalp DPC. TCRdb analysed the RACE reads with MiXCR anew, one entry per CDR3 protein. The sample shows roughly 50,000 distinct CDR3 sequences, roughly a tenth of them seen only once. The input for sequencing was whole blood, taken in connection with sensitization to the hapten diphenylcyclopropenone (DPC). These receptors originate from a middle-aged woman with alopecia areata. Some clones in this sample may be carry-over from other donors' samples.

J is TRBJ2-7 and V is TRBV30, with a possible D match to TRBD1 (6 bases). Germline V gives CDR1 GTSNPN, CDR2 SVGIG (reference sequence). The V and J ends lost 1 base and 5 bases respectively, with 24 bases between them. The CDR3 runs to 17 residues. CDR3 nucleotide sequence: TGTGCCTGGAGTGGGATTGTACAGGGAAGAAAATACGACGAGCAGTACTTC. It translates to CAWSGIVQGRKYDEQYF.

This chain connects TRBV3-1 to TRBJ2-7, with TRBD1 matching 7 bases. CDR3 length: 14 residues. J was trimmed by 4 bases and V by 3 bases; bases with no gene match: 6. Looked up from germline, CDR1 is LGHDT and CDR2 is YNNKEL (reference sequence). CDR3 coding DNA: TGTGCCAGCAGCCATTCGGGACAGAGGTACGAGCAGTACTTC. Protein: CASSHSGQRYEQYF.

This clonotype was seen more than once but under ten times. In DNA form, the CDR3 reads TGTGCCAGCAGACCCAGCTCCTACGAGCAGTACTTC. Translation: CASRPSSYEQYF. The chain joins TRBV7-2 to TRBJ2-7; D gene ambiguous. Trimming left V 6 bases short and J 0 bases short, with 6 bases between. Germline-derived CDR1 and CDR2 are SGHTA and FQGNSA. There are 12 residues in the CDR3.